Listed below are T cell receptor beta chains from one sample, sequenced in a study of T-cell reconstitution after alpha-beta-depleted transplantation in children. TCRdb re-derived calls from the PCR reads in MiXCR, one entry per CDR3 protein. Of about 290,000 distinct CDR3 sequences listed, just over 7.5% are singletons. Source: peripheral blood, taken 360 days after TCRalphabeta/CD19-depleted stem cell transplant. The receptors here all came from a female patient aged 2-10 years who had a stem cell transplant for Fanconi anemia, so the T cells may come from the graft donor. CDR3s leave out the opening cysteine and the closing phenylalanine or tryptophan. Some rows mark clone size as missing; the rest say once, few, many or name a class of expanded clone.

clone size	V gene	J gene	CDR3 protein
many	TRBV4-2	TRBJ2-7	ASSQGSGQGYEQY
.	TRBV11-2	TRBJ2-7	ASSLVGGGTYEQY
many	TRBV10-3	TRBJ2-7	AITEGYEQY
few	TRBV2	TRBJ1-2	ASSGTPWGGYT
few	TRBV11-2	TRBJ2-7	ASSLDRTVYEQY
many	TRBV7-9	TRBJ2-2	ASSLRTRYTGELF
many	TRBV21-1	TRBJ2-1	ASSKKRRTSSSYNEQF
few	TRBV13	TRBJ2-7	ASSSGQGWYEQY
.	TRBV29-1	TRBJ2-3	SVSFLPFSTDTQY
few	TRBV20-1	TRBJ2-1	SATRQGDEQF
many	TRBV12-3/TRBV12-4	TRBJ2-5	ASSFRGHETQY
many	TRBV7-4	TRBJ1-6	ASSLEPTHSPLH
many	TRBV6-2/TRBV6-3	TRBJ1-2	ASSHTYGYT
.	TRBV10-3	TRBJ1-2	AIRGYGYT
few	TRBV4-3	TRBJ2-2	ASSPRAPGGAAGELF
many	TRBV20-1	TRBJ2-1	SMGSQDEQF
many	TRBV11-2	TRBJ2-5	ASSLSGRKETQY
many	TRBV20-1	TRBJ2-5	SARLAQETQY
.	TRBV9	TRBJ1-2	ASSVDDYGYT
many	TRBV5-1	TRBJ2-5	ASSLVRGKETQY
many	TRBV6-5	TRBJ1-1	ASSYSAGSLLPF
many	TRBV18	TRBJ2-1	ASSPWDGNEQF
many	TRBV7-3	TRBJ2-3	ASSPQRGGTDTQY
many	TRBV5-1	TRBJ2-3	ASSPNIAARTADTQY
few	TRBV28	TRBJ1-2	ASSPRDRRGYT
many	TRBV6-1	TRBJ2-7	ASSFAGTPY
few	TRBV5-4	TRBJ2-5	ASSLGLAWYSLGETQY
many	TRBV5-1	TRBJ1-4	ASSLKGQGGKLF
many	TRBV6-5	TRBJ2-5	ASSITVAETQY
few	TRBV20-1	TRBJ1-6	SARDRGGHDPLH
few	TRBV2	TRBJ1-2	AIVLTPNYGYT
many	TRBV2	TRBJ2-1	ASRDGTDYNEQF